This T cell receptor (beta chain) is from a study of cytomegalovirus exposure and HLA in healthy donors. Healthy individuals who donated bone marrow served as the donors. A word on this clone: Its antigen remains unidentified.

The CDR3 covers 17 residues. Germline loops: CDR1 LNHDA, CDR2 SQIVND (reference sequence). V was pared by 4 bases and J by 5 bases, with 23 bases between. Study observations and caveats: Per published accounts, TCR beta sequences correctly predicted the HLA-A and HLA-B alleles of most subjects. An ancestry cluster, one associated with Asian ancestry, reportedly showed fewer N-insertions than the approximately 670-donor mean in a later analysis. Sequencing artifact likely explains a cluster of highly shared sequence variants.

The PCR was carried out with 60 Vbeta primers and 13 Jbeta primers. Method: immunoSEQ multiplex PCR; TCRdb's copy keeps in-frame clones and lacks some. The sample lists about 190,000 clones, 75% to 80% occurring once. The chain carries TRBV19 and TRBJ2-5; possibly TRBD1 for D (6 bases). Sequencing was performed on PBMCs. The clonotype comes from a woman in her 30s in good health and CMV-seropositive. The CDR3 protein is CASSRGPQGTSEETQYF. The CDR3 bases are TGTGCCAGTAGTAGGGGGCCCCAGGGTACATCAGAGGAGACCCAGTACTTC.